These 26 T cell receptor beta chains originate from one sample sequenced in a study of control samples from healthy donors and cancer patients. Data came from immunoSEQ multiplex PCR; TCRdb stores just in-frame clones and leaves some out. The data contain some 80,000 clones, around 94% of them seen just once; the ten biggest clones take up 5.8%. The sequencing sample was made of blood. Receptor source: an older woman in good health.

The gene calls are TRBV19 and TRBJ1-5; D may be TRBD1 (5 bases). CDR1 is LNHDA and CDR2 is SQIVND in the germline V gene (reference sequence). Between the trimmed V and J ends, which lost 2 bases and 0 bases, there was a span of 11 bases. The CDR3 consists of 16 residues. The CDR3 protein is CASSIRGTLSNQPQHF. The CDR3 DNA is TGTGCCAGTAGTATACGGGGGACCCTTAGCAATCAGCCCCAGCATTTT.

The chain recombines TRBV30 with TRBJ2-1, with D uncertain. Looked up from germline, CDR1 is GTSNPN and CDR2 is SVGIG (reference sequence). This CDR3 region has 11 residues. V lost 4 bases and J 7 bases, leaving 8 bases between the germline ends. CDR3 in amino acids: CAWKKRNEQFF. The CDR3 DNA follows: TGTGCCTGGAAAAAGCGAAATGAGCAGTTCTTC.

A few counts support this clone. The chain has TRBV28 and TRBJ2-1; D gene uncertain. CDR1 MDHEN and CDR2 SYDVKM come from the germline V gene. The CDR3 runs 14 residues. V was pared by 3 bases and J by 3 bases, with 9 bases between. The CDR3 region has the DNA TGTGCCAGCAGTTTGCTTACTCTCTACAATGAGCAGTTCTTC. Translation: CASSLLTLYNEQFF.

The chain links TRBV6-5 to TRBJ2-3; D may be TRBD2 (6 bases). The length of the CDR3 is 14 residues. Trimming stripped 6 bases from V and 0 bases from J, with 10 bases between. The V gene's germline CDR1 is MNHEY and CDR2 SVGAGI. CDR3 loop: CASRGTFSTDTQYF. Written as DNA, the CDR3 is TGTGCCAGCAGGGGGACTTTTAGCACAGATACGCAGTATTTT.

The V call is TRBV4-3, the J call TRBJ2-3, with 9 bases aligning to TRBD2. Germline V lookup: CDR1 LGHNA, CDR2 YSLEER. This CDR3 spans 15 amino acids. Trimming cost V 2 bases and J 4 bases; bases outside gene matches: 4. CDR3 DNA: TGCGCCAGCAGCCAACAGGCGGGGGGGGCAGATACGCAGTATTTT. It translates to CASSQQAGGADTQYF.

V usage is TRBV5-8 and J usage is TRBJ1-4; the D is unclear. This CDR3 spans 17 amino acids. CDR1 is SGHTS, CDR2 YDEGEE, per germline. V was pared by 4 bases and J by 0 bases, with 16 bases between. The CDR3 sequence is CASSIFRTEATNEKLFF. CDR3 sequence (DNA): TGTGCCAGCAGCATTTTCCGGACCGAGGCAACTAATGAAAAACTGTTTTTT.

The rearrangement joins TRBV12-3 or TRBV12-4 to TRBJ2-4; D is uncertain. CDR3 length: 12 amino acids. Deletions cut 6 bases from V and 8 bases from J, with 11 bases between. In DNA, the CDR3 is TGTGCCAGCAGCCTGACCCGGGACATTCAGTACTTC. Translation: CASSLTRDIQYF.

This sequence joins TRBV19 and TRBJ2-3, with 9 bases fitting TRBD2. The CDR3 totals 15 residues. In germline, CDR1 is LNHDA, CDR2 SQIVND (reference sequence). J was trimmed by 4 bases and V by 2 bases; bases with no gene match: 4. The CDR3 bases are TGTGCCAGTAGTATAAGGCTAGCGGGATCAGATACGCAGTATTTT. This gives the protein CASSIRLAGSDTQYF.

The V gene is TRBV6-1, the J gene TRBJ1-4; possible D gene TRBD1, 6 bases. Germline CDR1 is MNHNS and CDR2 is SASEGT. The CDR3 has 15 residues. The ends were cut back, 2 bases at V and 8 bases at J, with 15 bases in the middle. The CDR3 DNA is TGTGCCAGCAGTGAACTCGGAGGGAGGGGGGAAAAACTGTTTTTT. Protein sequence: CASSELGGRGEKLFF.

The chain combines TRBV4-3 with TRBJ1-1; no reliable D call. Germline CDR1 LGHNA, CDR2 YSLEER. The length of the CDR3 is 14 residues. The V gene lost 3 bases and the J gene lost 2 bases, with 10 bases spanning the gap. Here the CDR3 DNA reads TGCGCCAGCAGCCAGTCGACGGCTAACACTGAAGCTTTCTTT. It yields the protein CASSQSTANTEAFF.

V is TRBV4-1 and J is TRBJ2-2; perhaps TRBD2 as D (5 bases). Per the germline V gene, CDR1 is MGHRA and CDR2 is YSYEKL. This CDR3 is 16 amino acids long. V was shortened by 1 base and J by 0 bases, with 9 bases between the two germline ends. CDR3 amino acids: CASSQGEWANTGELFF. CDR3 nucleotide sequence: TGCGCCAGCAGCCAAGGGGAGTGGGCGAACACCGGGGAGCTGTTTTTT.

This clone has a single count. The chain uses TRBV6-5 and TRBJ2-1, with D tentatively TRBD2 (6 bases). The CDR3 is made up of 15 amino acids. The ends were cut back, 6 bases at V and 2 bases at J, with 14 bases in the middle. Germline CDR1 reads MNHEY; CDR2 reads SVGAGI. CDR3 region: CASRRGGMTYNEQFF. The CDR3 nucleotides are TGTGCCAGCAGGAGGGGCGGGATGACCTACAATGAGCAGTTCTTC.

The gene calls are TRBV10-2 and TRBJ2-2; D may be TRBD1 (6 bases). The CDR3 consists of 15 residues. Germline V gene sequence: CDR1 WSHSY, CDR2 SAAADI. V was pared by 3 bases and J by 3 bases, with 11 bases between. The CDR3 DNA is TGCGCCAGCAGTGATGGGACATACTACACCGGGGAGCTGTTTTTT. Translation gives CASSDGTYYTGELFF.

In this sample, this clone turned up once. CDR3 protein: CASSSKGYSNYGYTF. In DNA form, the CDR3 reads TGTGCCAGCAGCTCAAAGGGGTACTCTAACTATGGCTACACCTTC. The J gene is TRBJ1-2, the V gene TRBV13; weak D call: TRBD1 (5 bases). Per the germline V gene, CDR1 is PRHDT and CDR2 is FYEKMQ (reference sequence). V was cut by 4 bases and J by 0 bases, with 12 bases left in between. There are 15 residues in the CDR3.

V is TRBV25-1 and J is TRBJ2-1; TRBD1 agrees at 10 bases. V lost 1 base and J lost 8; bases outside the gene matches: 5. Looked up from germline, CDR1 is MGHDK and CDR2 is SYGVNS. The CDR3 runs 15 residues. The CDR3 protein is CASSELRDRGHEQFF. The CDR3 DNA is TGTGCCAGCAGTGAATTGAGGGACAGGGGCCATGAGCAGTTCTTC.

This chain links TRBV7-2 with TRBJ2-7; 9 nucleotides align to TRBD2. The CDR3 spans 14 residues. With V trimmed by 6 bases and J by 3 bases, 6 bases remained unmatched. Germline lookup yields CDR1 SGHTA and CDR2 FQGNSA. The DNA for the CDR3 is TGTGCCAGCAGTCCGCCTAGCGGGATCTACGAGCAGTACTTC. Its translation: CASSPPSGIYEQYF.

The gene calls are TRBV19 and TRBJ1-5; D is ambiguous. Trimming pared 7 bases from V and 6 bases from J, leaving 19 bases between. The CDR3 loop spans 15 amino acids. Germline V gene sequence: CDR1 LNHDA, CDR2 SQIVND (reference sequence). This CDR3 reads CASTPAFIMVQPQHF. The CDR3, as DNA: TGTGCCAGTACCCCCGCCTTTATTATGGTTCAGCCCCAGCATTTT.

This clone was observed a single time. The chain uses TRBV3-1 (or the pseudogene TRBV3-2) and TRBJ1-1; no reliable D call. The length of the CDR3 is 13 residues. In germline, CDR1 is LGHDT, CDR2 YNNKEL (reference sequence). V was trimmed by 5 bases and J by 5 bases, leaving 12 bases between them. CDR3 in amino acids: CASSDRRVTEAFF. The CDR3 DNA sequence: TGTGCCAGCAGCGACCGCCGGGTAACTGAAGCTTTCTTT.

The V gene is TRBV7-2, the J gene TRBJ2-5; D unclear. V was pared by 3 bases and J by 5 bases, with 16 bases between. CDR3 length equals 15 residues. Germline loops: CDR1 SGHTA, CDR2 FQGNSA. CDR3 in amino acids: CASSFGPPTPETQYF. The CDR3 DNA reads as TGTGCCAGCAGCTTTGGGCCGCCAACCCCTGAGACCCAGTACTTC.

The chain has TRBV5-1 and TRBJ2-5; TRBD2 matches 10 bases. Germline CDR1 SGHRS, CDR2 YFSETQ. The CDR3 runs 17 residues. J lost 5 bases, V lost 2 bases, and 12 bases had no gene match. The DNA of the CDR3 is TGCGCCAGCAGCTTAGGTGGCCTAGCGGGAGCGGTGGAGACCCAGTACTTC. Translation: CASSLGGLAGAVETQYF.

V usage is TRBV27 and J usage is TRBJ1-1; 7 positions agree with TRBD1. CDR1 MNHEY and CDR2 SMNVEV come from the germline V gene (reference sequence). This CDR3 contains 13 residues. After removal of 4 bases from V and 11 bases from J, the junction contained 10 bases not matched to a gene. The CDR3 DNA sequence: TGTGCCAGCAGTTCCCGACAGGGAATGAAGGCTTTCTTT. Translation: CASSSRQGMKAFF.

This chain joins TRBV5-1 and TRBJ1-1; tentative D call: TRBD1 (5 bases). Germline values: CDR1 SGHRS, CDR2 YFSETQ. The CDR3 totals 14 residues. The V end lost 4 bases, the J end lost 4 bases, and 14 bases lay between the germline ends. CDR3 nucleotides: TGCGCCAGCAGCCCCGAGGGGTTGGGCACTGAAGCTTTCTTT. This translates into CASSPEGLGTEAFF.

V usage is TRBV7-9 and J usage is TRBJ2-1, with D perhaps matching TRBD2 (5 bases). Germline V gene sequence: CDR1 SEHNR, CDR2 FQNEAQ (reference sequence). The CDR3 contains 17 residues. V was pared by 5 bases and J by 8 bases, with 25 bases between. As DNA, the CDR3 is TGTGCCAGCAGCCCAAGCTCCGGGCTAGCTGGTTCCGATGAGCAGTTCTTC. Its protein is CASSPSSGLAGSDEQFF.

This chain joins TRBV15 and TRBJ2-1, with no clear D. The CDR3 sequence is 14 residues long. CDR1 is LNHNV and CDR2 is YYDKDF in the germline V gene (reference sequence). Trimming took 0 bases from V and 15 from J, leaving 18 bases between them. CDR3 protein: CATSRDGLYPKGFF. For the CDR3, the DNA is TGTGCCACCAGCAGAGACGGGTTGTACCCCAAGGGGTTCTTC.

This sequence joins TRBV6-2 or TRBV6-3 and TRBJ2-2; D possibly corresponds to TRBD2 (5 bases). CDR1 MNHEY and CDR2 SVGEGT come from the germline V gene. The ends were cut back, 6 bases at V and 1 base at J, with 21 bases in the middle. This CDR3 has 18 residues. This CDR3 is CASSQLWNKRKNTGELFF. CDR3 DNA sequence: TGTGCCAGCAGCCAACTCTGGAATAAGCGGAAGAACACCGGGGAGCTGTTTTTT.

The chain joins TRBV9 to TRBJ2-1; possible D gene TRBD2, 7 bases. The CDR3 covers 15 residues. Germline V gene data show CDR1 as SGDLS and CDR2 as YYNGEE. V was cut by 3 bases and J by 7 bases, with 17 bases left in between. This chain's CDR3 is CASSGAGATLNEQFF. CDR3 bases: TGTGCCAGCAGCGGGGCGGGGGCCACTCTAAATGAGCAGTTCTTC.